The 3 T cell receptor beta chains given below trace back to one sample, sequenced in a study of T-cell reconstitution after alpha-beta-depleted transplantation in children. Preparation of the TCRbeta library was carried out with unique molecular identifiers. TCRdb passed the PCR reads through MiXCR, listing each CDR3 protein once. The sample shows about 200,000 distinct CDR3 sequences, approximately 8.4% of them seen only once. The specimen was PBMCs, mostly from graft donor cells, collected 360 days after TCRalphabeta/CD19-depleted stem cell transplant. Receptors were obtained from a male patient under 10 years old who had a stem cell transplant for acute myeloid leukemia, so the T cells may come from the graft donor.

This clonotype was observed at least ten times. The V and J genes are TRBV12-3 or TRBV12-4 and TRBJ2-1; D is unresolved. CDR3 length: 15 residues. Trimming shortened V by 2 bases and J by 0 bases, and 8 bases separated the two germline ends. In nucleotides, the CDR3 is TGTGCCAGCAGTTTACGCGGCCCCTCCTACAATGAGCAGTTCTTC. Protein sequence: CASSLRGPSYNEQFF.

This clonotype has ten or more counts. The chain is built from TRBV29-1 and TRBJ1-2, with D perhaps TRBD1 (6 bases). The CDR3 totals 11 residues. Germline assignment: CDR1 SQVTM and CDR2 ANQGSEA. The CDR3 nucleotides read TGCAGTGCTGGACAGCGCTATGGCTACACCTTC. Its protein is CSAGQRYGYTF.

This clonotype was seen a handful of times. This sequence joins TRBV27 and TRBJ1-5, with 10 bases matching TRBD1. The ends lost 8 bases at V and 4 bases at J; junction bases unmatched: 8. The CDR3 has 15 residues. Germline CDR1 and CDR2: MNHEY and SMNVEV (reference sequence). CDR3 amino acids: CASRSDRGPNQPQHF. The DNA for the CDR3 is TGTGCCAGCCGTTCTGACAGGGGGCCTAATCAGCCCCAGCATTTT.